The 13 T cell receptor beta chains reported below all come from one sample, sequenced in a study of blood T cell repertoires in COVID-19. Generated by immunoSEQ multiplex PCR, the TCRdb table keeps only in-frame clones and is missing some. There are about 160,000 clones in the sample; around 87% occur only once, and around 0.6% lies in the top ten. The specimen was peripheral blood. The receptors come from a man aged 60-69 years with COVID-19, enrolled during active disease.

The chain recombines TRBV7-2 with TRBJ2-2; D perhaps matches TRBD2 (5 bases). Trimming removed 5 bases at V and 4 bases at J, with 17 bases between. The CDR3 spans 16 residues. In germline, CDR1 is SGHTA, CDR2 FQGNSA. DNA of the CDR3: TGTGCCAGCAGCCCTTATCTCGGACTTGCCACCGGGGAGCTGTTTTTT. It yields the protein CASSPYLGLATGELFF.

The chain has TRBV29-1 and TRBJ1-1, with 9 nucleotides matching TRBD1. The CDR3 has 15 residues. CDR1 is SQVTM and CDR2 is ANQGSEA in the germline V gene. V lost 3 bases and J lost 6; bases outside the gene matches: 11. CDR3 sequence reads: CSVENSIQGASEAFF. CDR3 coding DNA: TGCAGCGTTGAGAACTCTATACAGGGGGCCTCTGAAGCTTTCTTT.

This chain uses TRBV3-1 (or the pseudogene TRBV3-2) with TRBJ2-7; maybe TRBD2 (6 bases). The CDR3 runs 15 residues. The V end was cut by 4 bases, the J end by 3 bases, with 16 bases between. CDR1 is LGHDT and CDR2 is YNNKEL in the germline V gene (reference sequence). The CDR3 spells CASSPYPGLNYEQYF. In DNA, the CDR3 is TGTGCCAGCAGCCCATACCCGGGACTCAACTACGAGCAGTACTTC.

This clone turned up a few times. V and J are TRBV14 and TRBJ1-2, with D tentatively TRBD1 (5 bases). Germline CDR1 and CDR2: SGHDN and FVKESK. Between the trimmed V and J ends, which lost 4 bases and 4 bases, there was a span of 13 bases. The CDR3 totals 14 residues. This chain's CDR3 is CASSPLGGSYGYTF. CDR3 nucleotides: TGTGCCAGCAGCCCCCTTGGGGGGTCCTATGGCTACACCTTC.

The chain combines TRBV2 with TRBJ1-1; unclear D gene. V was shortened by 2 bases and J by 3 bases, with 4 bases between the two germline ends. CDR1 and CDR2 (germline): SNHLY, FYNNEI. The CDR3 loop spans 12 amino acids. The CDR3 DNA sequence: TGTGCCAGCAGTGAACAGGACACTGAAGCTTTCTTT. Translation gives CASSEQDTEAFF.

This clone was seen only a few times. CDR3 in amino acids: CASSPRTSGGMYNEQFF. The CDR3 nucleotides read TGTGCCAGCAGTCCGCGGACTAGCGGGGGCATGTACAATGAGCAGTTCTTC. The V call is TRBV6-6, the J call TRBJ2-1, with 13 nucleotides matching TRBD2. CDR3 length: 17 residues. With V trimmed by 5 bases and J by 4 bases, 8 bases remained unmatched. Germline V gene lookup returns CDR1 MNHNY and CDR2 SVGAGI (reference sequence).

The CDR3 region has the DNA TGTGCCAGCAGCTTGGGGACCCGGGCCCGTTCAATGAGGGCCTACGAGCAGTACTTC. This codes for CASSLGTRARSMRAYEQYF. This chain joins TRBV5-6 and TRBJ2-7, with D possibly being TRBD2 (5 bases). The V end was cut by 0 bases, the J end by 2 bases, with 24 bases between. CDR1 is SGHDT and CDR2 is YYEEEE in the germline V gene. The CDR3 consists of 19 residues.

This chain connects TRBV13 to TRBJ1-1; 7 nucleotides agree with TRBD1. This CDR3 is 14 amino acids long. After removal of 2 bases from V and 0 bases from J, the junction contained 0 bases not matched to a gene. Germline values: CDR1 PRHDT, CDR2 FYEKMQ (reference sequence). The CDR3 nucleotides read TGTGCCAGCAGCTTAAGGGGGCTGAACACTGAAGCTTTCTTT. Protein sequence: CASSLRGLNTEAFF.

This chain uses TRBV28 with TRBJ1-3; D possibly corresponds to TRBD1 (6 bases). This CDR3 is built from 14 residues. Germline CDR1 and CDR2: MDHEN and SYDVKM. With 6 bases removed from V and 2 bases from J, the gap between germline ends came to 11 bases. The CDR3 loop reads CASSHTGTGNTIYF. In nucleotides, the CDR3 is TGTGCCAGCAGCCATACAGGGACTGGAAACACCATATATTTT.

The chain recombines TRBV27 with TRBJ1-5; D is undetermined. Trimming stripped 3 bases from V and 0 bases from J, with 9 bases between. This CDR3 is 15 amino acids long. Germline lookup yields CDR1 MNHEY and CDR2 SMNVEV (reference sequence). The CDR3 sequence: CASSFLGDSNQPQHF. The CDR3, as DNA: TGTGCCAGCAGTTTCCTCGGGGATAGCAATCAGCCCCAGCATTTT.

The chain employs TRBV5-1 and TRBJ1-1; 8 positions agree with TRBD1. The germline V gene encodes CDR1 SGHRS and CDR2 YFSETQ. The CDR3 has 13 residues. Trimming took 4 bases from V and 9 from J; bases not matched to a gene: 8. CDR3 sequence reads: CASSLGQGVKAFF. The CDR3 coding sequence is TGCGCCAGCAGCCTCGGACAGGGAGTAAAAGCTTTCTTT. Based on the CDR3 plus reference TRBV5-1 and TRBJ1-1, the full variable domain is KAGVTQTPRYLIKTRGQQVTLSCSPISGHRSVSWYQQTPGQGLQFLFEYFSETQRNKGNFPGRFSGRQFSNSRSEMNVSTLELGDSALYLCASSLGQGVKAFFGQGTRLTVV.

The V call is TRBV15, the J call TRBJ2-4; D might be TRBD1 (6 bases). The CDR3 consists of 16 residues. Looked up from germline, CDR1 is LNHNV and CDR2 is YYDKDF (reference sequence). Trimming cost V 4 bases and J 3 bases, with 16 bases left between them. The CDR3 protein is CATSNFIQGGKNIQYF. CDR3 in DNA: TGTGCCACCAGCAACTTCATACAGGGTGGCAAAAACATTCAGTACTTC.

The rearrangement uses TRBV18 and TRBJ1-1; D may be TRBD1 (5 bases). CDR1 KGHSH and CDR2 LQKENI come from the germline V gene. V was clipped by 6 bases and J by 0 bases, with 14 bases between them. The CDR3 runs to 15 residues. The CDR3 protein is CASSYPQGMNTEAFF. DNA for the CDR3: TGTGCCAGCTCCTACCCCCAGGGTATGAACACTGAAGCTTTCTTT. Complete variable domain (other parts from reference TRBV18 and TRBJ1-1): NAGVMQNPRHLVRRRGQEARLRCSPMKGHSHVYWYRQLPEEGLKFMVYLQKENIIDESGMPKERFSAEFPKEGPSILRIQQVVRGDSAAYFCASSYPQGMNTEAFFGQGTRLTVV.